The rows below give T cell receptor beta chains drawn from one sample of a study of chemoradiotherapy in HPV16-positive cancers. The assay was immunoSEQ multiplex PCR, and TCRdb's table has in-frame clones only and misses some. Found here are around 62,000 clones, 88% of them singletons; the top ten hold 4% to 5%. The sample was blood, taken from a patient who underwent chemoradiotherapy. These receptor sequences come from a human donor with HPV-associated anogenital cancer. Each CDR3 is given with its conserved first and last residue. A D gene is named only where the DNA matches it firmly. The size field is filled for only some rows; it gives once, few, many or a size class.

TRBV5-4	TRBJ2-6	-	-	TGTGCCAGCAGCCCCAGGACAGATGGGGCCAACGTCCTGACTTTC	CASSPRTDGANVLTF
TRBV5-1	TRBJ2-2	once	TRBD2	TGCGCCAGCAGCTTATCCCCCTTAGCGGGAGGAGCGACCGGGGAGCTGTTTTTT	CASSLSPLAGGATGELFF
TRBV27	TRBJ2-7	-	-	TGTGCCAGCAGTAAACAGGGTTTCTCCTACGAGCAGTACTTC	CASSKQGFSYEQYF
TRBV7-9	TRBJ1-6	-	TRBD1	TGTGCCAGCAGCTCCGACAGGGAGGGGAATTCACCCCTCCACTTT	CASSSDREGNSPLHF
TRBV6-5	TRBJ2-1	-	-	TGTGCCAGCATGGCTAGGCGGGGCAATGAGCAGTTCTTC	CASMARRGNEQFF
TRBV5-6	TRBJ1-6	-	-	TGTGCCAGCAGCGAGGACTGGAGCTCCTATAATTCACCCCTCCACTTT	CASSEDWSSYNSPLHF
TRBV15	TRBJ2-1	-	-	TGTGCCACCAGCAGAGAGGGAATTCTTAGCTCCTACAATGAGCAGTTCTTC	CATSREGILSSYNEQFF
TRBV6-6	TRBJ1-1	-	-	TGTGCCAGCAGCCAAGGGGGTGCGGCTGAAGCTTTCTTT	CASSQGGAAEAFF
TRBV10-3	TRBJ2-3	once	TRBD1	TGTGCCATCAGTGAGCGTAGGGGGACAGGGGGAACAGATACGCAGTATTTT	CAISERRGTGGTDTQYF
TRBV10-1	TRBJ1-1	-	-	TGCGCCAGCAGTGAGTCGTGGATGAACACTGAAGCTTTCTTT	CASSESWMNTEAFF
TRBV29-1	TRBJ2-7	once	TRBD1	TGCAGCGTTGAATTATGGGACAGGGGGCCCCTGGGGCAGTACTTC	CSVELWDRGPLGQYF
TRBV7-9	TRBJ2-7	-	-	TGTGCCAGCAGCCCCTCAGCCTACGAGCAGTACTTC	CASSPSAYEQYF
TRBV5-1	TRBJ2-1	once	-	TGCGCCAGCAGCCCGGGACACTCAGGCGGAAATGAGCAGTTCTTC	CASSPGHSGGNEQFF
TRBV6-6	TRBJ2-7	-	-	TGTGCCAGCAGTTATTCGAATAGGGTCGGCGACGAGCAGTACTTC	CASSYSNRVGDEQYF